The 9 T cell receptor beta chains below come from one sample, sequenced in a study of cytomegalovirus exposure and HLA in healthy donors. Vbeta (60) and Jbeta (13) primers were used in the PCR. Some clones are missing from TCRdb's copy, which holds only in-frame ones; the method was immunoSEQ multiplex PCR. The table shows some 200,000 clones, with 87% occurring only once. Sequencing used PBMCs. These receptors originate from a girl less than two years old in good health and CMV-seronegative.

This clone was observed a handful of times. In DNA form, the CDR3 reads TGTGCCAGCAGCAAGAGGGACAGCTCCTACGAGCAGTACTTC. Its translation is CASSKRDSSYEQYF. The chain uses TRBV7-2 and TRBJ2-7, with TRBD1 identical over 7 bases. Per the germline V gene, CDR1 is SGHTA and CDR2 is FQGNSA. The CDR3 has 14 residues. Trimming cost V 5 bases and J 0 bases; bases outside gene matches: 4. Supplemented by reference TRBV7-2 and TRBJ2-7, the full variable domain reads GAGVSQSPSNKVTEKGKDVELRCDPISGHTALYWYRQSLGQGLEFLIYFQGNSAPDKSGLPSDRFSAERTGGSVSTLTIQRTQQEDSAVYLCASSKRDSSYEQYFGPGTRLTVT.

This chain connects TRBV15 to TRBJ2-1; 8 bases map to TRBD2. Germline trimming cut 3 bases from V and 6 bases from J; bases unmatched to any gene: 10. In germline, CDR1 is LNHNV, CDR2 YYDKDF (reference sequence). This CDR3 is built from 16 residues. CDR3 bases: TGTGCCACCAGCAGGAAACAACCGGGACTAGGCAATGAGCAGTTCTTC. As protein: CATSRKQPGLGNEQFF.

The V and J genes are TRBV7-2 and TRBJ2-3; D gene uncertain. The CDR3 contains 15 residues. Germline values: CDR1 SGHTA, CDR2 FQGNSA. Trimming removed 5 bases at V and 0 bases at J, with 12 bases between. DNA for the CDR3: TGTGCCAGCAGCCCCGGGTACGTTAGCACAGATACGCAGTATTTT. This codes for CASSPGYVSTDTQYF.

The chain joins TRBV14 to TRBJ2-7; TRBD2 matches at 7 bases. With 2 bases clipped from V and 3 bases from J, the junction kept 13 bases outside the gene matches. CDR1 and CDR2 from the germline V gene are SGHDN and FVKESK. The CDR3 is 17 amino acids. The chain's CDR3 is CASSQWKLGEGLYEQYF. As DNA, the CDR3 is TGTGCCAGCAGCCAATGGAAACTTGGGGAGGGCCTCTACGAGCAGTACTTC.

The sample holds a few counts of this clone. V and J are TRBV19 and TRBJ2-3, with a tentative D call TRBD1 (5 bases). The CDR3 is made up of 14 amino acids. V was trimmed by 4 bases and J by 0 bases, leaving 8 bases between them. Per the germline V gene, CDR1 is LNHDA and CDR2 is SQIVND (reference sequence). The CDR3 region has the DNA TGTGCCAGTAGTACAGGGCGTAGCACAGATACGCAGTATTTT. Translation gives CASSTGRSTDTQYF.

The gene calls are TRBV30 and TRBJ2-7; D possibly corresponds to TRBD1 (6 bases). Germline values: CDR1 GTSNPN, CDR2 SVGIG (reference sequence). The CDR3 runs to 13 residues. Trimming stripped 2 bases from V and 2 bases from J, with 10 bases between. In nucleotides, the CDR3 is TGTGCCTGGAGTTGGACAGCAACCTACGAGCAGTACTTC. Translated, it gives CAWSWTATYEQYF. Full variable domain (outside the CDR3, taken from reference TRBV30 and TRBJ2-7): SQTIHQWPATLVQPVGSPLSLECTVEGTSNPNLYWYRQAAGRGLQLLFYSVGIGQISSEVPQNLSASRPQDRQFILSSKKLLLSDSGFYLCAWSWTATYEQYFGPGTRLTVT.

V usage is TRBV7-9 and J usage is TRBJ1-6, with TRBD1 matching over 7 bases. The CDR3 is 15 amino acids. Germline loops: CDR1 SEHNR, CDR2 FQNEAQ (reference sequence). The trim removed 5 bases at V and 6 bases at J, leaving 7 bases unmatched. The CDR3 DNA sequence: TGTGCCAGCAGCGCCTCAGGGGGAGTTAATTCACCCCTCCACTTT. Amino acids: CASSASGGVNSPLHF.

This chain joins TRBV10-3 and TRBJ1-2; D is possibly TRBD1 (5 bases). Germline loops: CDR1 ENHRY, CDR2 SYGVKD. CDR3 length: 12 residues. The ends were cut back, 6 bases at V and 4 bases at J, with 9 bases in the middle. This chain's CDR3 is CAIRGEGYGYTF. The CDR3 DNA is TGTGCCATCAGAGGGGAGGGCTATGGCTACACCTTC.

This clone was counted a single time. The CDR3 bases are TGTGCCAGCAGCTTATCGAGGGCCTCCTACGAGCAGTACTTC. It is translated as CASSLSRASYEQYF. The rearrangement uses TRBV7-2 and TRBJ2-5, with D maybe TRBD2 (5 bases). The J call may be incorrect, as the DNA end agrees better with TRBJ2-7. The germline CDR1 and CDR2 sequences are SGHTA and FQGNSA. The CDR3 runs to 14 residues.